This T cell receptor (gamma chain) came from a study of Vδ1+ human thymocytes. Overall study findings and caveats: Many TRG clonotypes were shared between donors; TRD repertoires were essentially private. Thymic TRG and TRD repertoires appeared highly polyclonal, with Gaussian CDR3 length distributions. About 20% of thymic delta-chain sequences were Vdelta2, with few Vdelta3, unlike blood Vdelta1+ controls. Bulk repertoire data may be misinterpreted because of unexpected Vdelta2 sequences.

On this clone itself: Its antigen is not identified. Other DNA sequences of this sample code for an identical CDR3.

Sequences come from RNA converted to cDNA by reverse transcription. CDR3 amplicons came from multiplex PCR with pooled V-gene forward and constant-region reverse primers. TCRdb repeated clone calling on the multiplex PCR reads with CATT. Here the sample spans approximately 40,000 gamma-chain clones, 20% being singletons. Between about 97% and 99.6% of sorted thymocytes were Vdelta1+. The CDR3 runs 14 residues. V gave up 6 bases and J gave up 6 bases; unmatched junction bases: 10. Germline-derived CDR1 and CDR2 are VENAVY and YDSYNSRV. The TCR was taken from a girl under two years old who had congenital heart surgery. The V call is TRGV8, the J call TRGJP2. The material sequenced was Vdelta1+ gamma-delta thymocytes from the thymus. Regarding subset: FACS-sorted CD3+ TCRalphabeta- TCRVdelta1+ TCRVdelta2- thymocytes. The CDR3 reads CATWPRGGDWIKTF. CDR3 DNA: TGTGCCACCTGGCCCCGCGGGGGTGATTGGATCAAGACGTTT.